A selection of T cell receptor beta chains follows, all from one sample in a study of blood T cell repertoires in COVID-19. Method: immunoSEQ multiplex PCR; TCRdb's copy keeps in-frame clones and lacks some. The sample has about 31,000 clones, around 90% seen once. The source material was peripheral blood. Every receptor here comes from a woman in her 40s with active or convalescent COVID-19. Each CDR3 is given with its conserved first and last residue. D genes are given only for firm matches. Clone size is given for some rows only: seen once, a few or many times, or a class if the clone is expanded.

CDR3nt: TGTGCTAGCAGCTTGGGGACAGGGGCGGACGGGGAGCTGTTTTTT; CDR3aa: CASSLGTGADGELFF; j_gene: TRBJ2-2; abundance: NA; v_gene: TRBV7-7; d_gene: TRBD1
CDR3nt: TGTGCCAGCAGCCGGAGCCCGGGACTAGTGGGCGGGGAGCTGTTTTTT; CDR3aa: CASSRSPGLVGGELFF; j_gene: TRBJ2-2; abundance: NA; v_gene: TRBV7-2; d_gene: TRBD2
CDR3nt: TGTGCCAGCAGTTTAGTCCCAAGCGAGCAGTTCTTC; CDR3aa: CASSLVPSEQFF; j_gene: TRBJ2-1; abundance: NA; v_gene: TRBV12-3/TRBV12-4; d_gene: NA
CDR3nt: TGCGCCAGCAGCCAAGACACAGGGGCAGGAAACACCATATATTTT; CDR3aa: CASSQDTGAGNTIYF; j_gene: TRBJ1-3; abundance: NA; v_gene: TRBV4-3; d_gene: TRBD1
CDR3nt: TGTGCCAGCAGCCGACCCGGACAGACTCCCTACGAGCAGTACTTC; CDR3aa: CASSRPGQTPYEQYF; j_gene: TRBJ2-7; abundance: NA; v_gene: TRBV7-8; d_gene: NA
CDR3nt: TGTGCCAGCAGCACACGACAGGTCCTAGATCCCATCTATGGCTACACCTTC; CDR3aa: CASSTRQVLDPIYGYTF; j_gene: TRBJ1-2; abundance: NA; v_gene: TRBV9; d_gene: NA
CDR3nt: TGCGCCAGCAGCTTGGTCGTCAGTCGAAACACCATATATTTT; CDR3aa: CASSLVVSRNTIYF; j_gene: TRBJ1-3; abundance: NA; v_gene: TRBV5-1; d_gene: NA
CDR3nt: TGTGCCAGCAGTTATTGGGGCGGCACTGAAGCTTTCTTT; CDR3aa: CASSYWGGTEAFF; j_gene: TRBJ1-1; abundance: NA; v_gene: TRBV6-2/TRBV6-3; d_gene: NA
CDR3nt: TGCAGCGTTGTGGGGTGGGACAGCTACAACTCTGGAAACACCATATATTTT; CDR3aa: CSVVGWDSYNSGNTIYF; j_gene: TRBJ1-3; abundance: NA; v_gene: TRBV29-1; d_gene: TRBD1
CDR3nt: TGTGCCAGCAGCTTCGGGGGAGCGGGGTGGGCAGATACGCAGTATTTT; CDR3aa: CASSFGGAGWADTQYF; j_gene: TRBJ2-3; abundance: NA; v_gene: TRBV3-1/TRBV3-2; d_gene: TRBD2
CDR3nt: TGTGCCAGCAGTTTAATCGGGACAGGGTATGAAAAACTGTTTTTT; CDR3aa: CASSLIGTGYEKLFF; j_gene: TRBJ1-4; abundance: NA; v_gene: TRBV27; d_gene: TRBD1
CDR3nt: TGCAGCGTTAGACAGGAGACCTACGAGCAGTACTTC; CDR3aa: CSVRQETYEQYF; j_gene: TRBJ2-7; abundance: NA; v_gene: TRBV29-1; d_gene: NA
CDR3nt: TGCGCCAGCAGCCAAGACTCCTCAGGGATCTATGGCTACACCTTC; CDR3aa: CASSQDSSGIYGYTF; j_gene: TRBJ1-2; abundance: NA; v_gene: TRBV4-3; d_gene: NA
CDR3nt: TGTGCCATCAGTCGGACTAGCGGGGGATACCAAGAGACCCAGTACTTC; CDR3aa: CAISRTSGGYQETQYF; j_gene: TRBJ2-5; abundance: NA; v_gene: TRBV10-3; d_gene: TRBD2
CDR3nt: TGTGCCAGCAGCCCGCGAACGCCGGGACAGGTTAACAATGAGCAGTTCTTC; CDR3aa: CASSPRTPGQVNNEQFF; j_gene: TRBJ2-1; abundance: NA; v_gene: TRBV7-2; d_gene: TRBD1
CDR3nt: TGCGCCAGCAGCCTTGTAGGGGGCGCGTCCTACAATGAGCAGTTCTTC; CDR3aa: CASSLVGGASYNEQFF; j_gene: TRBJ2-1; abundance: NA; v_gene: TRBV4-3; d_gene: TRBD1
CDR3nt: TGCAGTGCTAAGAGGAGTCCCCAGTACTTC; CDR3aa: CSAKRSPQYF; j_gene: TRBJ2-5; abundance: NA; v_gene: TRBV20-1; d_gene: NA
CDR3nt: TGCAGCGTTGAAGAGAGTAGCGGCCAAGAGACCCAGTACTTC; CDR3aa: CSVEESSGQETQYF; j_gene: TRBJ2-5; abundance: NA; v_gene: TRBV29-1; d_gene: NA
CDR3nt: TGTGCCAGCAGCTCAAGTTCCGGTTATGGCTACACCTTC; CDR3aa: CASSSSSGYGYTF; j_gene: TRBJ1-2; abundance: NA; v_gene: TRBV7-2; d_gene: NA
CDR3nt: TGTGCCAGCAGCTTAGGATCAGGGGCTGACTATGGCTACACCTTC; CDR3aa: CASSLGSGADYGYTF; j_gene: TRBJ1-2; abundance: once; v_gene: TRBV11-2; d_gene: NA
CDR3nt: TGTGCCAGTAGTATCTCCGGACTAGACACCGGGGAGCTGTTTTTT; CDR3aa: CASSISGLDTGELFF; j_gene: TRBJ2-2; abundance: NA; v_gene: TRBV19; d_gene: TRBD2
CDR3nt: TGTGCCTGGAGTGTGGAGCTCAATCAGCCCCAGCATTTT; CDR3aa: CAWSVELNQPQHF; j_gene: TRBJ1-5; abundance: NA; v_gene: TRBV30; d_gene: NA
CDR3nt: TGTGCCAGTAGTATCCTTACTAGCGGGGGGTCCACCGGGGAGCTGTTTTTT; CDR3aa: CASSILTSGGSTGELFF; j_gene: TRBJ2-2; abundance: NA; v_gene: TRBV19; d_gene: TRBD2
CDR3nt: TGTGCCAGCAGCTATAGCGTCTGGGCGGGGGACTACGAGCAGTACTTC; CDR3aa: CASSYSVWAGDYEQYF; j_gene: TRBJ2-7; abundance: NA; v_gene: TRBV11-1; d_gene: TRBD2
CDR3nt: TGTGCCAGCAGCTTGGTTTCTACTAGCGGAGATACGCAGTATTTT; CDR3aa: CASSLVSTSGDTQYF; j_gene: TRBJ2-3; abundance: NA; v_gene: TRBV5-6; d_gene: TRBD2
CDR3nt: TGTGCCACCAGCAGAGAGGTCAGGGTCGGAAGCGGAAACACCATATATTTT; CDR3aa: CATSREVRVGSGNTIYF; j_gene: TRBJ1-3; abundance: NA; v_gene: TRBV15; d_gene: NA
CDR3nt: TGTGCCACCAGACAGGGCACTCAGCCCCAGCATTTT; CDR3aa: CATRQGTQPQHF; j_gene: TRBJ1-5; abundance: NA; v_gene: TRBV24-1; d_gene: NA
CDR3nt: TGCGCCAGCAGCTTGTCGGGTCAGACGCCTCAAGAGACCCAGTACTTC; CDR3aa: CASSLSGQTPQETQYF; j_gene: TRBJ2-5; abundance: NA; v_gene: TRBV5-1; d_gene: NA
CDR3nt: TGTGCCAGCAGCCCCTCCGGACTAGCGGACAATGAGCAGTTCTTC; CDR3aa: CASSPSGLADNEQFF; j_gene: TRBJ2-1; abundance: NA; v_gene: TRBV7-9; d_gene: TRBD2
CDR3nt: TGTGCCAGCAGCCGACAGGGCGATCAGCCCCAGCATTTT; CDR3aa: CASSRQGDQPQHF; j_gene: TRBJ1-5; abundance: few; v_gene: TRBV6-1; d_gene: TRBD1
CDR3nt: TGTGCCAGCACTAGGGGTTCATTTGGCTACACCTTC; CDR3aa: CASTRGSFGYTF; j_gene: TRBJ1-2; abundance: NA; v_gene: TRBV6-5; d_gene: NA
CDR3nt: TGTGCCAGCAGCTTGTCTAACAGAGACACTGAAGCTTTCTTT; CDR3aa: CASSLSNRDTEAFF; j_gene: TRBJ1-1; abundance: once; v_gene: TRBV5-6; d_gene: NA
CDR3nt: TGCGCCAGCGCGAGGGCGCAATCCATTTACGAGCAGTACTTC; CDR3aa: CASARAQSIYEQYF; j_gene: TRBJ2-7; abundance: NA; v_gene: TRBV5-1; d_gene: NA
CDR3nt: TGCGCCAGCAGCTTGAGGGACAGAAACTCTGGAAACACCATATATTTT; CDR3aa: CASSLRDRNSGNTIYF; j_gene: TRBJ1-3; abundance: NA; v_gene: TRBV5-1; d_gene: TRBD1
CDR3nt: TGTGCCACCCGCGGGACGACCCAAGGATTCCGCTCTGGAAACACCATATATTTT; CDR3aa: CATRGTTQGFRSGNTIYF; j_gene: TRBJ1-3; abundance: few; v_gene: TRBV19; d_gene: NA
CDR3nt: TGTGCCAGCGCCTCCCCCGGCTCTGGGGCCAACGTCCTGACTTTC; CDR3aa: CASASPGSGANVLTF; j_gene: TRBJ2-6; abundance: few; v_gene: TRBV7-3; d_gene: NA
CDR3nt: TGTGCCAGCAGCACCGGACAGTTTAGCACAGATACGCAGTATTTT; CDR3aa: CASSTGQFSTDTQYF; j_gene: TRBJ2-3; abundance: NA; v_gene: TRBV5-4; d_gene: NA
CDR3nt: TGTGCCAGCAGCTTGTCCCCAATGGGCTGGTCCTTC; CDR3aa: CASSLSPMGWSF; j_gene: TRBJ1-2; abundance: NA; v_gene: TRBV7-9; d_gene: NA
CDR3nt: TGTGCCAGCAGCGCCGGGGGGGACGGTTCACCCCTCCACTTT; CDR3aa: CASSAGGDGSPLHF; j_gene: TRBJ1-6; abundance: NA; v_gene: TRBV9; d_gene: NA
CDR3nt: TGTGCCAGCTCATCACCCCCCGGACTAGACATCTCCTACGAGCAGTACTTC; CDR3aa: CASSSPPGLDISYEQYF; j_gene: TRBJ2-7; abundance: NA; v_gene: TRBV18; d_gene: TRBD2
CDR3nt: TGTGCCACCAGCAGAGGTGCAGGCTTCATGAACACTGAAGCTTTCTTT; CDR3aa: CATSRGAGFMNTEAFF; j_gene: TRBJ1-1; abundance: few; v_gene: TRBV15; d_gene: NA
CDR3nt: TGTGCCAGTGTAGACTACGAGCAGTACTTC; CDR3aa: CASVDYEQYF; j_gene: TRBJ2-7; abundance: once; v_gene: TRBV6-5; d_gene: NA
CDR3nt: TGCGCCAGCAGCCAAGATAAACTAGCCCGATTCTTC; CDR3aa: CASSQDKLARFF; j_gene: TRBJ2-1; abundance: NA; v_gene: TRBV4-1; d_gene: NA
CDR3nt: TGTGCCAGCAGCGTCGGGACAGTTGGTTTGGGCGAGCAGTACTTC; CDR3aa: CASSVGTVGLGEQYF; j_gene: TRBJ2-7; abundance: few; v_gene: TRBV4-2; d_gene: TRBD1
CDR3nt: TGTGCCATCAGTGATCGGGACAACCAGCTGGCAGGCGGCTACACCTTC; CDR3aa: CAISDRDNQLAGGYTF; j_gene: TRBJ1-2; abundance: NA; v_gene: TRBV10-3; d_gene: NA
CDR3nt: TGTGCCAGCAGCTTTTTCTACTACCCCTACAATGAGCAGTTCTTC; CDR3aa: CASSFFYYPYNEQFF; j_gene: TRBJ2-1; abundance: NA; v_gene: TRBV11-2; d_gene: NA
CDR3nt: TGTGCCAGTAGTCAGGCACGGGGGTTGAGAGACACTGAAGCTTTCTTT; CDR3aa: CASSQARGLRDTEAFF; j_gene: TRBJ1-1; abundance: NA; v_gene: TRBV19; d_gene: NA
CDR3nt: TGCGCCAGCAGCTTGGGTTCTTCCTACGAGCAGTACTTC; CDR3aa: CASSLGSSYEQYF; j_gene: TRBJ2-7; abundance: few; v_gene: TRBV5-1; d_gene: NA
CDR3nt: TGTGCCACCAGCAGAGATCGCAGTCCTCAAGAGGCCCTAGCGAACACCGGGGAGCTGTTTTTT; CDR3aa: CATSRDRSPQEALANTGELFF; j_gene: TRBJ2-2; abundance: NA; v_gene: TRBV15; d_gene: NA
CDR3nt: TGTGCCAGCAGTGGTGGGGGGTCCACTGAAGCTTTCTTT; CDR3aa: CASSGGGSTEAFF; j_gene: TRBJ1-1; abundance: NA; v_gene: TRBV9; d_gene: NA
CDR3nt: TGCAGCGTCGATCAGGGGGCCTCTGAAGCTTTCTTT; CDR3aa: CSVDQGASEAFF; j_gene: TRBJ1-1; abundance: NA; v_gene: TRBV29-1; d_gene: TRBD1
CDR3nt: TGTGCCAGCAGTTTTAGTCAGGGGTATGGGGAGCAGTACTTC; CDR3aa: CASSFSQGYGEQYF; j_gene: TRBJ2-7; abundance: NA; v_gene: TRBV27; d_gene: NA
CDR3nt: TGTGCCAGCAGTTTATCTCCGAGTCGGGGGATGAACACTGAAGCTTTCTTT; CDR3aa: CASSLSPSRGMNTEAFF; j_gene: TRBJ1-1; abundance: NA; v_gene: TRBV28; d_gene: NA
CDR3nt: TGTGCCAGCAGCCAAGACCCCCTTAGCACAGATACGCAGTATTTT; CDR3aa: CASSQDPLSTDTQYF; j_gene: TRBJ2-3; abundance: NA; v_gene: TRBV3-1/TRBV3-2; d_gene: NA
CDR3nt: TGTGCCACCAGTGATTTCGGGTATGGCTATGGCTACACCTTC; CDR3aa: CATSDFGYGYGYTF; j_gene: TRBJ1-2; abundance: few; v_gene: TRBV24-1; d_gene: NA
CDR3nt: TGTGCCAGCAGCTTTCAGGGGTCCAATTCACCCCTCCACTTT; CDR3aa: CASSFQGSNSPLHF; j_gene: TRBJ1-6; abundance: NA; v_gene: TRBV7-2; d_gene: NA
CDR3nt: TGTGCCAGCAGTCCTCGGACAGGGGCAATCATGCCCCAGCATTTT; CDR3aa: CASSPRTGAIMPQHF; j_gene: TRBJ1-5; abundance: NA; v_gene: TRBV27; d_gene: TRBD1
CDR3nt: TGTGCCAGTAGTATACAGGGAACCGGGGAGCTGTTTTTT; CDR3aa: CASSIQGTGELFF; j_gene: TRBJ2-2; abundance: NA; v_gene: TRBV19; d_gene: NA
CDR3nt: TGTGCCAGCAGTTTCTCATCCGGGGGGGCTAGTTCCGGGGCCAACGTCCTGACTTTC; CDR3aa: CASSFSSGGASSGANVLTF; j_gene: TRBJ2-6; abundance: NA; v_gene: TRBV27; d_gene: TRBD2
CDR3nt: TGTGCCAGCAGTTCGACAGGGAACACTGAAGCTTTCTTT; CDR3aa: CASSSTGNTEAFF; j_gene: TRBJ1-1; abundance: NA; v_gene: TRBV28; d_gene: NA